This T cell receptor beta chain was recovered during a study of PD-1 blockade in classical Hodgkin lymphoma. Study-wide findings and caveats: Newly diagnosed patients had baseline TCR diversity that was reportedly lower than that of healthy donors. It was CD4+ TCR diversity, not CD8+, that rose significantly by C4D1.

Points on this clone: Its antigen is as yet unknown.

The V end lost 2 bases, the J end lost 4 bases, and 12 bases lay between the germline ends. Germline V gene lookup returns CDR1 KGHSH and CDR2 LQKENI. The CDR3 runs to 15 residues. The time point denotes: cycle 4 day 1 (C4D1), after less than seven weeks of nivolumab. Each and every patient relapsed after autologous stem cell transplantation, and patients got differing brentuximab vedotin exposure. Some clones are missing from TCRdb's copy, which holds only in-frame ones; the method was immunoSEQ multiplex PCR. This sample has 43,000 or so clones, with approximately 78% found just once. The rearrangement uses TRBV18 and TRBJ1-3; D is possibly TRBD1 (6 bases). This material consisted of peripheral blood mononuclear cells (PBMCs), taken before the fourth cycle of nivolumab. The receptor was isolated from a human donor with classical Hodgkin lymphoma. The CDR3 is CASSPSQGTGNTIYF. DNA of the CDR3: TGTGCCAGCTCACCATCCCAGGGGACGGGAAACACCATATATTTT.